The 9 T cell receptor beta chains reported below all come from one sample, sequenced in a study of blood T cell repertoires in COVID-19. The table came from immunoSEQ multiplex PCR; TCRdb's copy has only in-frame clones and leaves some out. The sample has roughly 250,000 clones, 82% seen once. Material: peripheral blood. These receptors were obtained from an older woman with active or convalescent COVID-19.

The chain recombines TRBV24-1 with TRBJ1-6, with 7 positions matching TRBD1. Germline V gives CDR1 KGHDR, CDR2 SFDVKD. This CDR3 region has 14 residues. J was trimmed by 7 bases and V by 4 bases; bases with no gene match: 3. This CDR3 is CATSDPGQNSPLHF. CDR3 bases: TGTGCCACCAGTGACCCGGGACAGAATTCACCCCTCCACTTT.

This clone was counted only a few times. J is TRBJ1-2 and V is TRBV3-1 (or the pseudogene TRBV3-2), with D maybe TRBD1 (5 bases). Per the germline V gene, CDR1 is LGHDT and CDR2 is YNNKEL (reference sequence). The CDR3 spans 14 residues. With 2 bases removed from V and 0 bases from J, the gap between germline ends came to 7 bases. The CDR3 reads CASSQPGSNYGYTF. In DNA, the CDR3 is TGTGCCAGCAGCCAACCAGGGTCTAACTATGGCTACACCTTC.

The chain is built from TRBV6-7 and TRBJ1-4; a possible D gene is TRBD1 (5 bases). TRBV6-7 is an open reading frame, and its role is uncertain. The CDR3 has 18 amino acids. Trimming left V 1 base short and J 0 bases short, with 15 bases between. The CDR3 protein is CASSYWPPRTPTNEKLFF. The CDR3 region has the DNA TGTGCCAGCAGTTACTGGCCCCCGAGGACACCAACTAATGAAAAACTGTTTTTT.

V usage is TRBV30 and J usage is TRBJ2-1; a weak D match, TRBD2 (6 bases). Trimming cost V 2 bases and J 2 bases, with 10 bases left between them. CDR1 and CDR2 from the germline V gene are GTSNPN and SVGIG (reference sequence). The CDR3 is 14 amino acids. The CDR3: CAWSWRGAYNEQFF. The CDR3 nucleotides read TGTGCCTGGAGTTGGCGGGGAGCCTACAATGAGCAGTTCTTC.

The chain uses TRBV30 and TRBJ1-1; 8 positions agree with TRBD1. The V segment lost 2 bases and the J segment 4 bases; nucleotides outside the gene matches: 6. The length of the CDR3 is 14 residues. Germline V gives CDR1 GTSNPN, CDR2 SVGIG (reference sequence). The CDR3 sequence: CAWSSGQGFTEAFF. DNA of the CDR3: TGTGCCTGGAGTTCCGGACAGGGATTCACTGAAGCTTTCTTT.

The chain's CDR3 is CASAPSDYGYTF. The CDR3 bases are TGTGCCAGTGCGCCCTCTGACTATGGCTACACCTTC. The chain has TRBV19 and TRBJ1-2; D unclear. Between the trimmed V and J ends, which lost 8 bases and 3 bases, there was a span of 10 bases. The germline CDR1 and CDR2 sequences are LNHDA and SQIVND (reference sequence). The CDR3 totals 12 residues.

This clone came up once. The CDR3 DNA follows: TGTGCCAGCCTCGCAACAGGCACAGATACGCAGTATTTT. Its translation: CASLATGTDTQYF. The chain recombines TRBV12-3 or TRBV12-4 with TRBJ2-3, with no clear D. The V gene lost 8 bases and the J gene lost 1 base, with 10 bases spanning the gap. The CDR3 loop spans 13 amino acids.

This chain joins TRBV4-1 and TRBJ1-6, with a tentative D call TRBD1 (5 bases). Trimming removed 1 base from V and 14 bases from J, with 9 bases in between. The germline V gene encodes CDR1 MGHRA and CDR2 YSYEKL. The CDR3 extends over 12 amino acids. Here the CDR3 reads CASSQVGRSLHF. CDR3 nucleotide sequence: TGCGCCAGCAGCCAAGTGGGGCGGTCCCTCCACTTT.

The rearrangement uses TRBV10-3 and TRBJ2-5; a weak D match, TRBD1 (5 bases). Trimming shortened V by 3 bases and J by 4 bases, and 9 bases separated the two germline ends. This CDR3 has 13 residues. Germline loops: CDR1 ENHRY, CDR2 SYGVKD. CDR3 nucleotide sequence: TGTGCCATCAGTGACAGGGTACCAGAGACCCAGTACTTC. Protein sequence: CAISDRVPETQYF.